These T cell receptor beta chains were read from a single sample in a study of blood T cell repertoires in COVID-19. Assay used: immunoSEQ multiplex PCR; TCRdb lists only in-frame clones, some missing. In the table there are under 300,000 clones, more than 75% of which are singletons. Sequences were obtained from PBMCs or T cells enriched from blood (not recorded which). Receptor source: a woman aged 40 to 50 with acute COVID-19. The conserved cysteine and the conserved F or W are not part of the CDR3 here.

cdr3_length j_call v_call cdr3_aa
13 TRBJ1-5 TRBV3-1/TRBV3-2 ASSQDSGTLRPQH
11 TRBJ2-1 TRBV15 ATSREAGGGRF
12 TRBJ1-1 TRBV7-3 ASSLTGGISEAF
12 TRBJ2-7 TRBV29-1 SVIRDRESYEQY
10 TRBJ2-2 TRBV9 ASSVVDGELF
11 TRBJ2-1 TRBV5-6 ASSKNRVNEQF
13 TRBJ1-1 TRBV14 ASSQEYFMNTEAF
10 TRBJ1-2 TRBV5-1 ASSDRGGRYT
12 TRBJ1-2 TRBV2 ASSEYGGNYGYT
14 TRBJ2-2 TRBV9 ASSAGQGASTGELF
11 TRBJ1-1 TRBV5-1 ASSRTANTEAF
13 TRBJ2-1 TRBV7-9 ASSAGTELSDEQF
17 TRBJ1-1 TRBV27 ASSLRPTGSGGGKTEAF
11 TRBJ1-5 TRBV2 ASSVGRNQPQH
11 TRBJ1-2 TRBV28 AINTAQGLGYT
14 TRBJ1-2 TRBV4-2 ASSQALSEVSHGYT
13 TRBJ2-2 TRBV5-1 ASSLEAGRSGELF